The table lists the clone carrying this T cell receptor beta chain with many counts. Its antigen is not known. It was template switching that added a universal primer site, and there were unique molecular identifiers on the cDNA. Each CDR3 protein gets one entry after TCRdb re-called the 5' RACE reads with MiXCR. The sample shows approximately 300,000 distinct CDR3 sequences, less than 9.5% of them seen only once. These data come from a study of identical twins. Study-wide findings and caveats: Cross-sectional statistics underpinned the conclusions; the same donors were not followed. Modelling underestimated the level of out-of-frame TCR alpha sharing observed in monozygotic twins.

Every sampled donor was Caucasian and healthy. Germline values: CDR1 SGHTA, CDR2 FQGTGA. The ends were cut back, 6 bases at V and 6 bases at J, with 20 bases in the middle. The CDR3 has 16 amino acids. These data also formed part of another study, on yellow fever vaccine responses in identical twins.

Sequenced input: CD8+ T cells sorted from blood. The gene calls are TRBV7-3 and TRBJ2-2, with D perhaps matching TRBD2 (5 bases). This receptor was taken from a young woman in good health. In DNA, the CDR3 is TGTGCCAGCAGATACTACGGACTTCTAGGCCCCGGGGAGCTGTTTTTT. Translation gives CASRYYGLLGPGELFF.